This TCR beta chain was captured by sequencing in a study of T-cell reconstitution after alpha-beta-depleted transplantation in children. This clonotype was seen more than once but under ten times. CDR1 is SGHNT and CDR2 is YYREEE in the germline V gene (reference sequence). This CDR3 is 17 amino acids long. The V and J ends lost 3 bases and 4 bases, in that order; junction bases with no gene match: 11. Unique molecular identifiers were incorporated during preparation of the TCRbeta library. TCRdb analysed the PCR reads with MiXCR anew, one entry per CDR3 protein. The sample consists of about 500,000 distinct CDR3 sequences, over 25% of them appearing once.

This clonotype was obtained from a human donor who donated a stem cell graft to a child with aplastic anemia. The V call is TRBV5-4, the J call TRBJ1-2; 11 bases fit TRBD1. The starting material was PBMCs from the stem cell graft donor, obtained from the stem cell graft. CDR3 DNA sequence: TGTGCCAGCAGCTGGGGACAGGGGGGTCTTTATAGCTATGGCTACACCTTC. Protein product: CASSWGQGGLYSYGYTF.